The present T cell receptor beta chain was sequenced within a study of T-cell memory formation after mild COVID-19. Germline CDR1 and CDR2: SGHDT and YYEEEE. V lost 0 bases and J lost 0, with 10 bases in between. This CDR3 has 16 residues. In its sample, this clonotype was seen many times. Its antigen is as yet unknown. The study, taken as a whole, reports: CD4+ contracting clones lay mainly in CM and EM, CD8+ ones in EMRA. Clones that contracted from day 15 to 85 had balanced CD4/CD8; later expanders were CD4+ biased.

The authors produced TCR alpha and TCR beta cDNA libraries with sample barcodes and UMIs by 5'RACE using constant-segment primers. TCRdb ran MiXCR on the 5' RACE reads and lists one entry per CDR3 protein. The table includes about 310,000 distinct CDR3 sequences, more than 15% detected once. The sequence came from a man between 18 and 35 years old who had mild COVID-19 (a few samples of this study predate the infection). Cell type and time point are not known. The material sequenced was PBMCs or a T cell subset sorted from them (not recorded which). The V call is TRBV5-6, the J call TRBJ2-1, with a possible D match to TRBD2 (6 bases). CDR3 in DNA: TGTGCCAGCAGCTTGGGTGCGGGAAGCTCCTACAATGAGCAGTTCTTC. It codes for CASSLGAGSSYNEQFF.